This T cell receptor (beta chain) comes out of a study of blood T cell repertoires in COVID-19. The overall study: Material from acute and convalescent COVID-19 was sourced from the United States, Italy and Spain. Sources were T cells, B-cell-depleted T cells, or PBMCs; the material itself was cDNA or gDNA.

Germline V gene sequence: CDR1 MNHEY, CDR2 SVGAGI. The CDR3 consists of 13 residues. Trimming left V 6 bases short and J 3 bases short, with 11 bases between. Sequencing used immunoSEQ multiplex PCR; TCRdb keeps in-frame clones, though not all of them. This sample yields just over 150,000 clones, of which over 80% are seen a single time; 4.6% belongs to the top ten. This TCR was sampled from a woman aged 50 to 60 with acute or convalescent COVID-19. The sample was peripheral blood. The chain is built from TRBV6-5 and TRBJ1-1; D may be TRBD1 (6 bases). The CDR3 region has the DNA TGTGCCAGCAGGGGGGCATGGCACACTGAAGCTTTCTTT. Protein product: CASRGAWHTEAFF.